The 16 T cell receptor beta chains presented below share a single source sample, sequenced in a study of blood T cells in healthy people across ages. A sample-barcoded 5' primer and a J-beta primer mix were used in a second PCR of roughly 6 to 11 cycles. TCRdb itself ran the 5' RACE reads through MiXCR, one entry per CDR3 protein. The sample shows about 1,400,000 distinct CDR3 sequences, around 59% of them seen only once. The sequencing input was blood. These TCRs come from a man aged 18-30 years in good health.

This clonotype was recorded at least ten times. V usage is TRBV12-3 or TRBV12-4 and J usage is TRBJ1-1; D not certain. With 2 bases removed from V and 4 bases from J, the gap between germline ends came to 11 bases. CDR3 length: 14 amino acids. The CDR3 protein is CASSLRAGSTEAFF. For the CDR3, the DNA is TGTGCCAGCAGTTTACGGGCGGGGAGCACTGAAGCTTTCTTT.

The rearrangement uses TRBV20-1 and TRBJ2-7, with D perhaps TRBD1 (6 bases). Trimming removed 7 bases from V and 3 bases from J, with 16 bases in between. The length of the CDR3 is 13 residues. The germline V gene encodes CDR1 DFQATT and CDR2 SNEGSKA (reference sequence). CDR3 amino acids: CSVTGQTLYEQYF. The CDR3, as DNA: TGCAGTGTCACTGGACAGACCCTCTACGAGCAGTACTTC.

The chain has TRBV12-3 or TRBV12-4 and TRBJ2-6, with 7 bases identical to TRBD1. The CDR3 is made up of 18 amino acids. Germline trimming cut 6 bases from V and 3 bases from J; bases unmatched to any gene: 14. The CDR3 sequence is CASRQTGWSDGGANVLTF. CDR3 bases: TGTGCCAGCAGACAGACAGGGTGGTCGGATGGTGGGGCCAACGTCCTGACTTTC.

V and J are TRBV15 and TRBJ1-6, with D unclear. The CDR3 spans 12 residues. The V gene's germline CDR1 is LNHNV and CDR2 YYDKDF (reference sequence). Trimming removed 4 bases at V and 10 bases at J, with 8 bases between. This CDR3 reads CATSTLKSPLHF. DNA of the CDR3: TGTGCCACCAGCACCCTCAAGTCACCCCTCCACTTT.

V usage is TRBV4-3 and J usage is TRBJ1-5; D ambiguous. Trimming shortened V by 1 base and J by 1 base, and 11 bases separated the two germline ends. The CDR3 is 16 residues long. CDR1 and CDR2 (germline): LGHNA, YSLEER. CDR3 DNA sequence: TGCGCCAGCAGCCAAGGTCTCGGAGGAAGCAATCAGCCCCAGCATTTT. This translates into CASSQGLGGSNQPQHF.

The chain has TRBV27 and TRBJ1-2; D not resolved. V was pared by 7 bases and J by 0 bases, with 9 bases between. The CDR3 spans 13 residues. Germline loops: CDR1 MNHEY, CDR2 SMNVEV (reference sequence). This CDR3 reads CASTAGPNYGYTF. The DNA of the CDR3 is TGTGCCAGCACCGCCGGCCCTAACTATGGCTACACCTTC.

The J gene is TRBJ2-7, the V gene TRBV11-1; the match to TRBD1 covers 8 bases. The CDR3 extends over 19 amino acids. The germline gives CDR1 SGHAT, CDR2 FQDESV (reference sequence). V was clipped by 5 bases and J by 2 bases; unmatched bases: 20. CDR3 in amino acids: CASSHERDRFVFGTYEQYF. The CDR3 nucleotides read TGTGCCAGCAGCCACGAACGGGACAGGTTCGTTTTTGGTACCTACGAGCAGTACTTC.

As DNA, the CDR3 is TGTGCCACCAGCTTAAACTTGGGACAGGGACGAGAAAAACTGTTTTTT. It yields the protein CATSLNLGQGREKLFF. This rearrangement joins TRBV15 to TRBJ1-4, with 9 bases aligning to TRBD1. The CDR3 has 16 residues. Germline-derived CDR1 and CDR2 are LNHNV and YYDKDF (reference sequence). V trimming: 5 bases; J trimming: 8 bases; junction bases outside the gene matches: 12.

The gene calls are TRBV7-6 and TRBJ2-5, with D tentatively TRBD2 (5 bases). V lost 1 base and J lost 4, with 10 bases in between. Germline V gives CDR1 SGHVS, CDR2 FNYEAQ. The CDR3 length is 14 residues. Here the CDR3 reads CASSLVTEGETQYF. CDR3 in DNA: TGTGCCAGCAGCTTAGTTACTGAGGGAGAGACCCAGTACTTC.

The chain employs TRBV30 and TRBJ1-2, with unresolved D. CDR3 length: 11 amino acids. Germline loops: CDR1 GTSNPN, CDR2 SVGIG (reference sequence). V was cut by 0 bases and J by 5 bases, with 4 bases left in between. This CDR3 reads CAWSVRYGYTF. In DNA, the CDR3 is TGTGCCTGGAGTGTACGGTATGGCTACACCTTC. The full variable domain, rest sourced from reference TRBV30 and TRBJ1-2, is SQTIHQWPATLVQPVGSPLSLECTVEGTSNPNLYWYRQAAGRGLQLLFYSVGIGQISSEVPQNLSASRPQDRQFILSSKKLLLSDSGFYLCAWSVRYGYTFGSGTRLTVV.

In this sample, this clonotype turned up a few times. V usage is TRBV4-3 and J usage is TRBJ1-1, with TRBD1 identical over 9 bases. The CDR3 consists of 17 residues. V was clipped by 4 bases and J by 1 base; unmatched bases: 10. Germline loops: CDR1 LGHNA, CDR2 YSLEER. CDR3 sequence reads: CASSPQLGTGWNTEAFF. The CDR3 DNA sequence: TGCGCCAGCAGCCCTCAATTAGGGACAGGGTGGAACACTGAAGCTTTCTTT.

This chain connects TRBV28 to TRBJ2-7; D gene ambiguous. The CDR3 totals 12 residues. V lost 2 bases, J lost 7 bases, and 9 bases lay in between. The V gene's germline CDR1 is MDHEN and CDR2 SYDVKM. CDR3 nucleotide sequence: TGTGCCAGCAGTTTAACACCCCGGGAGCAGTACTTC. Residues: CASSLTPREQYF. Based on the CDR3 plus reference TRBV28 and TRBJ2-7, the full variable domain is DVKVTQSSRYLVKRTGEKVFLECVQDMDHENMFWYRQDPGLGLRLIYFSYDVKMKEKGDIPEGYSVSREKKERFSLILESASTNQTSMYLCASSLTPREQYFGPGTRLTVT.

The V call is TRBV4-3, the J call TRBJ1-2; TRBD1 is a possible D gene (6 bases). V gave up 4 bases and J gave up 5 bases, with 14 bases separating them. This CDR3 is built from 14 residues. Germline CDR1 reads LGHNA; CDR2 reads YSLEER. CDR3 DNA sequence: TGCGCCAGCAGCCCCCGTGAGGGGGGGTATGGCTACACCTTC. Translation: CASSPREGGYGYTF.

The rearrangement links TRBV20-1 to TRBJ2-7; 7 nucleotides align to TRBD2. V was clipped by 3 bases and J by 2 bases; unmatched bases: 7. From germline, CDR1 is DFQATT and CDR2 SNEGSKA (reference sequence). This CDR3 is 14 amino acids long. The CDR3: CSASAGVKAYEQYF. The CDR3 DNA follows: TGCAGTGCTAGCGCGGGGGTAAAAGCCTACGAGCAGTACTTC.

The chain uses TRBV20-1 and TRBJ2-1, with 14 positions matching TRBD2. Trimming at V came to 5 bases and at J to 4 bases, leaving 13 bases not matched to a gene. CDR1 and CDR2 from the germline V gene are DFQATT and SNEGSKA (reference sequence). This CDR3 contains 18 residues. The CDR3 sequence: CSARRLAGGPSRYNEQFF. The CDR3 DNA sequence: TGCAGTGCTCGAAGACTAGCGGGAGGGCCCTCCCGGTACAATGAGCAGTTCTTC.

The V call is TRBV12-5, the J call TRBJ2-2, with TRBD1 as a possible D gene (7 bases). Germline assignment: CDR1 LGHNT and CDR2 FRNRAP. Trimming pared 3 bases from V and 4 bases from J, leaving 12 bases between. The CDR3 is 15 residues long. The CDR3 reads CASGFWQGGTGELFF. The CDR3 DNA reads TGTGCTAGTGGTTTCTGGCAGGGGGGCACCGGGGAGCTGTTTTTT.